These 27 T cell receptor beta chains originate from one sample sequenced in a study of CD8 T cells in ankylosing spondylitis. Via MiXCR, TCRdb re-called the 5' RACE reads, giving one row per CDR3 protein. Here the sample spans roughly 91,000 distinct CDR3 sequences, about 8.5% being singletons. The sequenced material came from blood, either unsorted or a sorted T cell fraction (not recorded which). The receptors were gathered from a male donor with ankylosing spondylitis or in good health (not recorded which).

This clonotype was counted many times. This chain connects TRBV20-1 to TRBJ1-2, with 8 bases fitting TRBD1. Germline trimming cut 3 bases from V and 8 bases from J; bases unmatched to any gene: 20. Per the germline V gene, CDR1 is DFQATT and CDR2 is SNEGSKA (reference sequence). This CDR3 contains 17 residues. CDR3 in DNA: TGCAGTGCTAGTCTGTTCCAGGGGGCCCCTATTAGGCTAGGCTACACCTTC. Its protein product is CSASLFQGAPIRLGYTF.

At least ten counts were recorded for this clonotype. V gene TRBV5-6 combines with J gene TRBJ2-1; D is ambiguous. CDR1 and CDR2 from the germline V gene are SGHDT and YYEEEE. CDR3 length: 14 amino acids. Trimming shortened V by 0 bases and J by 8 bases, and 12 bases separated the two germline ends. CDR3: CASSLVGLLDEQFF. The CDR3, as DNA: TGTGCCAGCAGCTTGGTCGGCCTTTTGGATGAGCAGTTCTTC.

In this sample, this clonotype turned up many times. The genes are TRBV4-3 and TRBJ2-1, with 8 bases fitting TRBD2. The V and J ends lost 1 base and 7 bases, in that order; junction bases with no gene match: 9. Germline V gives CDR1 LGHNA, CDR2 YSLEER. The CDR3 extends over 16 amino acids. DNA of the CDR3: TGCGCCAGCAGCCAAGTACGGCGGACTAGCAAGAATGAGCAGTTCTTC. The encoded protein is CASSQVRRTSKNEQFF.

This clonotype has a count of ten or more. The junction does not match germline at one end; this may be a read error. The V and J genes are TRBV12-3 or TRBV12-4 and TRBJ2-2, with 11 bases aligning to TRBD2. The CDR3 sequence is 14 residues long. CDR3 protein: CASSLAGGAGELFF. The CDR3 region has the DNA TGTGCCAGCAGCTTAGCGGGAGGGGCCGGGGAGCTGTTTTTT.

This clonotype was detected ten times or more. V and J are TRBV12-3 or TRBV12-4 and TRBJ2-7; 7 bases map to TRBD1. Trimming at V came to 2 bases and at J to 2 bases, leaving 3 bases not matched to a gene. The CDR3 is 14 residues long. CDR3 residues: CASSLQQGPYEQYF. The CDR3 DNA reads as TGTGCCAGCAGTTTACAACAGGGGCCCTACGAGCAGTACTTC.

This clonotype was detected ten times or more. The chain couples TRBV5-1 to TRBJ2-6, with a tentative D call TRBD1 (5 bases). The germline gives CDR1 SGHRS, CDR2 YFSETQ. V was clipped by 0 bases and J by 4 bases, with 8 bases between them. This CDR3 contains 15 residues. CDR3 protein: CASSLGQSGANVLTF. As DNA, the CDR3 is TGCGCCAGCAGCTTGGGACAGTCCGGGGCCAACGTCCTGACTTTC.

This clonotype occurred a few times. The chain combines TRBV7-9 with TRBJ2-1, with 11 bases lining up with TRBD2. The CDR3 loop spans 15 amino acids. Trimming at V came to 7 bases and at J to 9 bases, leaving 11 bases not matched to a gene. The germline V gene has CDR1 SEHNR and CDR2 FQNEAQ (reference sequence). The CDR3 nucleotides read TGTGCCAGCACCCTAGTACTAGCGGGAGAGCTTGAGCAGTTCTTC. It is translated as CASTLVLAGELEQFF. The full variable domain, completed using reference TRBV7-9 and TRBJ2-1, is DTGVSQNPRHKITKRGQNVTFRCDPISEHNRLYWYRQTLGQGPEFLTYFQNEAQLEKSRLLSDRFSAERPKGSFSTLEIQRTEQGDSAMYLCASTLVLAGELEQFFGPGTRLTVL.

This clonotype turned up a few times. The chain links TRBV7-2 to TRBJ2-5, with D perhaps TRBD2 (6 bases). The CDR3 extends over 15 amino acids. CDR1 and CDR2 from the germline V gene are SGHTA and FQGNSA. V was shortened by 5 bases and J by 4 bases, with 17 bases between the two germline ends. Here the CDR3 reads CASSGGSGVRETQYF. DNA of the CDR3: TGTGCCAGCAGCGGTGGATCGGGAGTTCGAGAGACCCAGTACTTC. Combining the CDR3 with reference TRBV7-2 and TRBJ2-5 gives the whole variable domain GAGVSQSPSNKVTEKGKDVELRCDPISGHTALYWYRQSLGQGLEFLIYFQGNSAPDKSGLPSDRFSAERTGGSVSTLTIQRTQQEDSAVYLCASSGGSGVRETQYFGPGTRLLVL.

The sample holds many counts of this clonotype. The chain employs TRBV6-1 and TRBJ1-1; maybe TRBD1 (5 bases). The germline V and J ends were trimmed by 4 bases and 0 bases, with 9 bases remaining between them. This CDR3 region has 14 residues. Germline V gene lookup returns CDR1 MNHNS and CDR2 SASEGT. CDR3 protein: CASSVLTVNTEAFF. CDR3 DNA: TGTGCCAGCAGTGTCCTGACAGTGAACACTGAAGCTTTCTTT.

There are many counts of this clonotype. CDR3 protein: CASTLGRVGQGRSEAFF. The CDR3 DNA reads TGTGCCAGCACCCTGGGGAGAGTGGGACAGGGGCGAAGCGAAGCTTTCTTT. The V call is TRBV12-3 or TRBV12-4, the J call TRBJ1-1; 10 nucleotides align to TRBD1. CDR3 length: 17 residues. V lost 7 bases to trimming and J lost 8 bases; unmatched junction nucleotides: 19.

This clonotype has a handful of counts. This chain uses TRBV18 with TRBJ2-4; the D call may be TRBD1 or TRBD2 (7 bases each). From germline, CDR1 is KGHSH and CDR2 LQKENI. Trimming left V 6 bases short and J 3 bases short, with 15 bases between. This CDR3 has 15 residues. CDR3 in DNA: TGTGCCAGCTCCCTACAGGGGAGGGACAAAAACATTCAGTACTTC. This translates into CASSLQGRDKNIQYF.

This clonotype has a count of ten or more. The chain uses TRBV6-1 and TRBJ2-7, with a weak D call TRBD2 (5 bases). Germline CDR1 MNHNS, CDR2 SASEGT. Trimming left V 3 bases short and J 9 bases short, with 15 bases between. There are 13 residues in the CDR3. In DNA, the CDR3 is TGTGCCAGCAGTGAGGGAGCACCCCCGGGGCAGTACTTC. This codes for CASSEGAPPGQYF.

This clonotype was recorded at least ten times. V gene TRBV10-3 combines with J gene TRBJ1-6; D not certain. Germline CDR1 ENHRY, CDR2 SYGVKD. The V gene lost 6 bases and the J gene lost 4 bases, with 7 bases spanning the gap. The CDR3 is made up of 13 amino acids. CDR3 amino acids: CAIRQVYNSPLHF. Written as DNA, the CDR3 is TGTGCCATCAGGCAGGTGTATAATTCACCCCTCCACTTT.

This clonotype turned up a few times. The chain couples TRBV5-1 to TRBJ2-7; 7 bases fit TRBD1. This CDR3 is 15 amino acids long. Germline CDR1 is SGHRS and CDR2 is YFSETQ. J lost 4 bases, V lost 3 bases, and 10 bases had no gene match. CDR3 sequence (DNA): TGCGCCAGCAGCTCACCTGACAGGGCTTCTTACGAGCAGTACTTC. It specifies CASSSPDRASYEQYF.

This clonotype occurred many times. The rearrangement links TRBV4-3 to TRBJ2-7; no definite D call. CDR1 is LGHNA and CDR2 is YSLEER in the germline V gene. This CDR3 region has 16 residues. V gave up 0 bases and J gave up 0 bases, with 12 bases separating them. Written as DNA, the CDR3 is TGCGCCAGCAGCCAAGAGTTGGCAGGTAGCTCCTACGAGCAGTACTTC. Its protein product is CASSQELAGSSYEQYF.

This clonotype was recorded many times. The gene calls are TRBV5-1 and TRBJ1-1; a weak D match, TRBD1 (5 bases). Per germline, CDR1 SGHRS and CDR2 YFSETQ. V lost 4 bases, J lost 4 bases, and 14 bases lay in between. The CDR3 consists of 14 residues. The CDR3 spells CASSTDSLVTEAFF. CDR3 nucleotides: TGCGCCAGCAGCACCGACAGCTTGGTCACTGAAGCTTTCTTT.

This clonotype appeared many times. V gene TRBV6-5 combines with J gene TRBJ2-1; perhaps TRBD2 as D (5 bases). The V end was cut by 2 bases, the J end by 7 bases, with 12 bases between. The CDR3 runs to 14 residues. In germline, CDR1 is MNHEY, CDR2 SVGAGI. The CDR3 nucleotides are TGTGCCAGCAGTTACGGGCGGGCCGGGAATGAGCAGTTCTTC. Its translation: CASSYGRAGNEQFF.

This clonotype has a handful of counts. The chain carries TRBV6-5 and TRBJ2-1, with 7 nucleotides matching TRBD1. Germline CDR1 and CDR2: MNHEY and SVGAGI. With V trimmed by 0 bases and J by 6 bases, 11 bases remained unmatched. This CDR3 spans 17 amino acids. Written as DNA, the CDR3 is TGTGCCAGCAGTTACTCGATTCTAGGACAGGTGACCAATGAGCAGTTCTTC. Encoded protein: CASSYSILGQVTNEQFF.

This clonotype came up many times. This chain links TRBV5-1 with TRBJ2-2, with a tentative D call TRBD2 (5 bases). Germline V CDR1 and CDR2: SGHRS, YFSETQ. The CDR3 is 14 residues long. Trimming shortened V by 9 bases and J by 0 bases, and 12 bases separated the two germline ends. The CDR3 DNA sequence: TGCGCCACCCGAGCGGAATCGAACACCGGGGAGCTGTTTTTT. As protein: CATRAESNTGELFF.

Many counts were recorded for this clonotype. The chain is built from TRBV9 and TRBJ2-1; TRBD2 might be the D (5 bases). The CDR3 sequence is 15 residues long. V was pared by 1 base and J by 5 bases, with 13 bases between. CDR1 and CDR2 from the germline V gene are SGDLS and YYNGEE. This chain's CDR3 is CASSVIGSSDNEQFF. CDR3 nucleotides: TGTGCCAGCAGCGTAATTGGGAGCTCGGACAATGAGCAGTTCTTC. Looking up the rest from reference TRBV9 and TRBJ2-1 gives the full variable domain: DSGVTQTPKHLITATGQRVTLRCSPRSGDLSVYWYQQSLDQGLQFLIQYYNGEERAKGNILERFSAQQFPDLHSELNLSSLELGDSALYFCASSVIGSSDNEQFFGPGTRLTVL.

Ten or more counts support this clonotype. This CDR3 reads CASSDGRDREADTQYF. The CDR3 DNA follows: TGTGCCAGCAGTGACGGGAGGGACAGGGAGGCAGATACGCAGTATTTT. The rearrangement links TRBV2 to TRBJ2-3; D is perhaps TRBD1 (9 bases). CDR1 and CDR2 from the germline V gene are SNHLY and FYNNEI. The V end lost 3 bases, the J end lost 4 bases, and 17 bases lay between the germline ends. There are 16 residues in the CDR3.

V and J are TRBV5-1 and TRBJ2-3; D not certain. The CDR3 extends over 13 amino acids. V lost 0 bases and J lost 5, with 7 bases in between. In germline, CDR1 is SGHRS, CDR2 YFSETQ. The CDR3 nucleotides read TGCGCCAGCAGCTTGGGGTGGGGAGATACGCAGTATTTT. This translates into CASSLGWGDTQYF.

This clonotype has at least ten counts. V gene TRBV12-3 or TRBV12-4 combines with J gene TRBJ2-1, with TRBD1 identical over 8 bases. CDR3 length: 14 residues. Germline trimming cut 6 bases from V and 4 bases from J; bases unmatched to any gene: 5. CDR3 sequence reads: CASRQGGLYNEQFF. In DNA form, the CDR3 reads TGTGCCAGCAGACAGGGGGGTCTTTACAATGAGCAGTTCTTC.

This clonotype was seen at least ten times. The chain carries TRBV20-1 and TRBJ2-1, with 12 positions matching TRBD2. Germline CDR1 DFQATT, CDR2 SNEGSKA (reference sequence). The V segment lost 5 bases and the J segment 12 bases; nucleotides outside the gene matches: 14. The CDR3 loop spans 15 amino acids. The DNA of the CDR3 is TGCAGTGCTCCCCTCCCGGGACTAGCGGGTGAGGGGCAGTTCTTC. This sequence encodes CSAPLPGLAGEGQFF.

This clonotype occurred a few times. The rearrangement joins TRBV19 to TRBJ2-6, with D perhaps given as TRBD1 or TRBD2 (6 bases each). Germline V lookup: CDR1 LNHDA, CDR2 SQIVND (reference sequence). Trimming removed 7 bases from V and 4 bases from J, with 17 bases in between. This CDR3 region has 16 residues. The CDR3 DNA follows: TGTGCCAGTATTAACCACGGGGGCTCCGGGGCCAACGTCCTGACTTTC. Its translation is CASINHGGSGANVLTF.

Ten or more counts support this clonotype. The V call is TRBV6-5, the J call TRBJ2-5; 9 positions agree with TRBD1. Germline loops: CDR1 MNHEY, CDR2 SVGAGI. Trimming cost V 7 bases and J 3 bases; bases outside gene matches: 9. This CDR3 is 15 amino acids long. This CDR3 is CASTLGQGGEETQYF. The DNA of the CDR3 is TGTGCCAGCACTTTGGGACAGGGTGGGGAAGAGACCCAGTACTTC.

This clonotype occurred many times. CDR3 loop: CASSLISSGGELFF. As DNA, the CDR3 is TGTGCCAGCAGCTTGATTTCCAGCGGCGGGGAGCTGTTTTTT. The J gene is TRBJ2-2, the V gene TRBV5-5; a possible D gene is TRBD2 (5 bases). Germline CDR1 is SGHKS and CDR2 is YYEKEE (reference sequence). Trimming removed 1 base at V and 7 bases at J, with 11 bases between. This CDR3 is built from 14 residues.